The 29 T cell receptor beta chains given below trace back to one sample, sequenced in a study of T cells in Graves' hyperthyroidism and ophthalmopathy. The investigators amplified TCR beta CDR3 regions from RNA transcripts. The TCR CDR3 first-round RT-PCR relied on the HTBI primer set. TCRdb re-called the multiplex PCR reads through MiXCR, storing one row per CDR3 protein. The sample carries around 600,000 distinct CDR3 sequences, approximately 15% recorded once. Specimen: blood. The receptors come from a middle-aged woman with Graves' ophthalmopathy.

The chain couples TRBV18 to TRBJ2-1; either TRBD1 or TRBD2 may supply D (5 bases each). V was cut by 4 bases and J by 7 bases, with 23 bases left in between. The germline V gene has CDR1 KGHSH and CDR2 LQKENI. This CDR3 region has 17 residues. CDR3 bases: TGTGCCAGCTCACTCGAGGGGACGGGATTAGGTGGAAATGAGCAGTTCTTC. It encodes CASSLEGTGLGGNEQFF. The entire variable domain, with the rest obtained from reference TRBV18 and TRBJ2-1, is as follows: NAGVMQNPRHLVRRRGQEARLRCSPMKGHSHVYWYRQLPEEGLKFMVYLQKENIIDESGMPKERFSAEFPKEGPSILRIQQVVRGDSAAYFCASSLEGTGLGGNEQFFGPGTRLTVL.

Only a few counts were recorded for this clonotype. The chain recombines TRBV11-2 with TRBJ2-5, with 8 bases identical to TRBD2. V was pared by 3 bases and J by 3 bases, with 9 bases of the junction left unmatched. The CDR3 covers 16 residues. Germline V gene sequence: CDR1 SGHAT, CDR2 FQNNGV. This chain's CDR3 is CASSFSGLGVKETQYF. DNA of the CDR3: TGTGCCAGCAGCTTCTCGGGACTAGGGGTAAAAGAGACCCAGTACTTC.

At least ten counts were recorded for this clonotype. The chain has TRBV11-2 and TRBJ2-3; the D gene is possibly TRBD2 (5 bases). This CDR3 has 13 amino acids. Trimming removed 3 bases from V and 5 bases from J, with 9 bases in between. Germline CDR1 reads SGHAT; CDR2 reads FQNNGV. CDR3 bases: TGTGCCAGCAGCTTTGTAGAGGGAGATACGCAGTATTTT. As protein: CASSFVEGDTQYF.

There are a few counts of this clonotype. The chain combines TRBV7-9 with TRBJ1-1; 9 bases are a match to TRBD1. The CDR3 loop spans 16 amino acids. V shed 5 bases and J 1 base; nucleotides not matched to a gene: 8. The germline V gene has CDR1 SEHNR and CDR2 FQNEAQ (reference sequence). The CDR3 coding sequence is TGTGCCAGCAGCACCTGGGACAGGGCGGCGAACACTGAAGCTTTCTTT. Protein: CASSTWDRAANTEAFF.

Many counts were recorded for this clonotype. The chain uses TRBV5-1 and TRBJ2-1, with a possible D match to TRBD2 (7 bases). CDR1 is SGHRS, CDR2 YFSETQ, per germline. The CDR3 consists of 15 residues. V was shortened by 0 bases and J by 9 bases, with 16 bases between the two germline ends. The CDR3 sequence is CASSLDGGQGGEQFF. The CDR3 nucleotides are TGCGCCAGCAGCTTGGACGGGGGGCAGGGAGGTGAGCAGTTCTTC.

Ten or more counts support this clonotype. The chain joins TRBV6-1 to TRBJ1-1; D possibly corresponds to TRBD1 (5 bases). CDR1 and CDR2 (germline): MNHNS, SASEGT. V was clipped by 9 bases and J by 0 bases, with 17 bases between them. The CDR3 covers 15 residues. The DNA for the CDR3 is TGTGCCAGTTCCCCGGGGACCACCATGAACACTGAAGCTTTCTTT. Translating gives CASSPGTTMNTEAFF.

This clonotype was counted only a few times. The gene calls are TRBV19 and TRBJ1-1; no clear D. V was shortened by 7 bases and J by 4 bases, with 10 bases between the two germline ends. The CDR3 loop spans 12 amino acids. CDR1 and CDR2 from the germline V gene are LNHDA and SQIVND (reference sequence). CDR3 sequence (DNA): TGTGCCAGTACCGTTGGCGCCACTGAAGCTTTCTTT. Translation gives CASTVGATEAFF. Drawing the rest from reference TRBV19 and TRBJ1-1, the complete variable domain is DGGITQSPKYLFRKEGQNVTLSCEQNLNHDAMYWYRQDPGQGLRLIYYSQIVNDFQKGDIAEGYSVSREKKESFPLTVTSAQKNPTAFYLCASTVGATEAFFGQGTRLTVV.

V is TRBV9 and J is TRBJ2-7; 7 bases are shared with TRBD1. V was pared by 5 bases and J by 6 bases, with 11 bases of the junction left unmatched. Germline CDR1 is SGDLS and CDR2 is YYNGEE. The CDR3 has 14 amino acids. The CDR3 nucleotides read TGTGCCAGCAGTCTCCAGGGGGATAGCTTCGAGCAGTACTTC. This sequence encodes CASSLQGDSFEQYF.

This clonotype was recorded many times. This CDR3 reads CASSPNSGTSGPNEQFF. The CDR3 region has the DNA TGTGCCAGCTCACCTAACTCGGGGACTAGCGGACCCAATGAGCAGTTCTTC. V usage is TRBV18 and J usage is TRBJ2-1; 11 positions match TRBD2. Germline V lookup: CDR1 KGHSH, CDR2 LQKENI. The CDR3 extends over 17 amino acids. Losses at the gene ends were 3 bases for V and 6 bases for J; bases not matched to a gene: 10.

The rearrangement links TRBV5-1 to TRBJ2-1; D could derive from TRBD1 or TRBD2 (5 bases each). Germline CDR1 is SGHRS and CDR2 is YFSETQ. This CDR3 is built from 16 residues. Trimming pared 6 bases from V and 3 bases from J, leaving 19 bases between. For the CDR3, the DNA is TGCGCCAGCACTCTACGGGGCTCAAGGGACTACAATGAGCAGTTCTTC. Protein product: CASTLRGSRDYNEQFF.

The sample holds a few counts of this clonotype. CDR3 in amino acids: CASIEGGGQETQYF. In DNA form, the CDR3 reads TGTGCCAGCATCGAGGGCGGGGGTCAAGAGACCCAGTACTTC. The chain has TRBV28 and TRBJ2-5; 7 bases align to TRBD2. The length of the CDR3 is 14 residues. The V gene's germline CDR1 is MDHEN and CDR2 SYDVKM. V shed 7 bases and J 2 bases; nucleotides not matched to a gene: 7.

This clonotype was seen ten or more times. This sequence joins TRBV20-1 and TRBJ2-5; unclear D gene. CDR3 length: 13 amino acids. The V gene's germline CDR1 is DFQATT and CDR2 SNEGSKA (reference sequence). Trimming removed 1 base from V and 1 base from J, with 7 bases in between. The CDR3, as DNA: TGCAGTGCTAGAGGCGAGTCCCAAGAGACCCAGTACTTC. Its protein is CSARGESQETQYF.

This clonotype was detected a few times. DNA of the CDR3: TGTGCCAGCAGTCCTATCCCGGGACTAGCGGGAGGTAATGAGCAGTTCTTC. It encodes CASSPIPGLAGGNEQFF. This chain uses TRBV12-3 or TRBV12-4 with TRBJ2-1, with 15 bases that match TRBD2. The CDR3 spans 17 residues. Trimming at V came to 5 bases and at J to 7 bases, leaving 9 bases not matched to a gene.

Written as DNA, the CDR3 is TGCGCCAGCAGCTTCGGGACAGGGGGCGCGGGCTACACCTTC. This encodes CASSFGTGGAGYTF. V is TRBV5-1 and J is TRBJ1-2; 12 bases match TRBD1. The germline CDR1 and CDR2 sequences are SGHRS and YFSETQ. This CDR3 has 14 residues. V dropped 2 bases and J dropped 8; count of bases not matched to a gene: 4.

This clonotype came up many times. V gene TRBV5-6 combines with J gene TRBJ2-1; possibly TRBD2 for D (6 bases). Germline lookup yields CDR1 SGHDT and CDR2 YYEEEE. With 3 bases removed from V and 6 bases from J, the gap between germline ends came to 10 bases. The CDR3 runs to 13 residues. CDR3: CASSWGLGNEQFF. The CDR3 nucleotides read TGTGCCAGCAGCTGGGGACTCGGCAATGAGCAGTTCTTC.

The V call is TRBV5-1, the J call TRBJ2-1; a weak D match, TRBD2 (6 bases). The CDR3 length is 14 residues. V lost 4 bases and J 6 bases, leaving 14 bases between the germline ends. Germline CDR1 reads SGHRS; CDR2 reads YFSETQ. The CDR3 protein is CASSPGTSFNEQFF. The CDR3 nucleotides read TGCGCCAGCAGCCCCGGGACTTCGTTCAATGAGCAGTTCTTC.

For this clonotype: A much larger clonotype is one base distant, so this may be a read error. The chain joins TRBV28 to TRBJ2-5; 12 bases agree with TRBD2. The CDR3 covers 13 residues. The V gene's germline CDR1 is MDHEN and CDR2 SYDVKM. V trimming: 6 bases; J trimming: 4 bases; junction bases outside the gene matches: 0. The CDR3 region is CASRTSGRETQYF. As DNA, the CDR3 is TGTGCCAGCAGGACTAGCGGGAGAGAGACCCAGTACTTC.

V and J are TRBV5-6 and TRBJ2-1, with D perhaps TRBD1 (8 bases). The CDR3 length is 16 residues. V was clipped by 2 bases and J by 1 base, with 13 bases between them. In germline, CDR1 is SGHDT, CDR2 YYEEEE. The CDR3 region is CASSLLQGGSYNEQFF. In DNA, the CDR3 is TGTGCCAGCAGCTTATTACAGGGGGGGTCCTACAATGAGCAGTTCTTC.

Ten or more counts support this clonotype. CDR3 protein: CACLQRRNTEAFF. The CDR3 bases are TGTGCCTGCCTACAGAGAAGGAACACTGAAGCTTTCTTT. The chain links TRBV30 to TRBJ1-1; no reliable D call. Trimming took off 6 bases at V and 1 base at J, with 12 bases between the two ends. CDR3 size: 13 residues. Germline assignment: CDR1 GTSNPN and CDR2 SVGIG (reference sequence).

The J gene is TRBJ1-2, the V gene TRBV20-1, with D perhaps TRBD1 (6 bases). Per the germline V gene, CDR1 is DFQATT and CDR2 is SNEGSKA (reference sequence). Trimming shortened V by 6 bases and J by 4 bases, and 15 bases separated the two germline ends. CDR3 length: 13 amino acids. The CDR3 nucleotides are TGCAGTGCCGGGGGGGGGCCGGCCTATGGCTACACCTTC. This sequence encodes CSAGGGPAYGYTF.

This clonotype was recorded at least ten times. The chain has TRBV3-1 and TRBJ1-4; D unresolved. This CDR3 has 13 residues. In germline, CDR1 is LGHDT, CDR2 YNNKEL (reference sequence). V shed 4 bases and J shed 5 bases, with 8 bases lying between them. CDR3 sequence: CASSPRRNEKLFF. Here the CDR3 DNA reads TGTGCCAGCAGCCCTCGACGAAATGAAAAACTGTTTTTT. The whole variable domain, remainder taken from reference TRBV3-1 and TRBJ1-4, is DTAVSQTPKYLVTQMGNDKSIKCEQNLGHDTMYWYKQDSKKFLKIMFSYNNKELIINETVPNRFSPKSPDKAHLNLHINSLELGDSAVYFCASSPRRNEKLFFGSGTQLSVL.

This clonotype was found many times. CDR3 bases: TGTGCCAGCAGCCCAAGGACAAGCAACAATGAGCAGTTCTTC. Translating it yields CASSPRTSNNEQFF. This chain links TRBV7-2 with TRBJ2-1; perhaps TRBD1 as D (5 bases). The V end lost 5 bases, the J end lost 5 bases, and 13 bases lay between the germline ends. Germline-derived CDR1 and CDR2 are SGHTA and FQGNSA. This CDR3 has 14 amino acids.

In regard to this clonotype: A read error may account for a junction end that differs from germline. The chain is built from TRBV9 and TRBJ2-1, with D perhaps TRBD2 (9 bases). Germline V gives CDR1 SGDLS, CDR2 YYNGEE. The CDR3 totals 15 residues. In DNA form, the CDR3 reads TGTGCCAGCAGCCCAGGGGGCGGGAGGGACAACGAGCAGTTCTTC. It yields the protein CASSPGGGRDNEQFF.

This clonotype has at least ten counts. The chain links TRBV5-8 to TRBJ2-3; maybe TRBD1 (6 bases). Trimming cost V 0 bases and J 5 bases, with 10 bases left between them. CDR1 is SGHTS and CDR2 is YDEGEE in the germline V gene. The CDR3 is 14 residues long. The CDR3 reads CASSLAWGLDTQYF. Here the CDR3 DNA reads TGTGCCAGCAGCTTGGCATGGGGGCTAGATACGCAGTATTTT.

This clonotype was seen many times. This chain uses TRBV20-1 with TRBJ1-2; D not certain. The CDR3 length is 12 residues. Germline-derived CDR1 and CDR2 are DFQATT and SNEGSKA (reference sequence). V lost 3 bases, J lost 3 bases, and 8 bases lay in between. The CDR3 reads CSASPADYGYTF. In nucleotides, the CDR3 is TGCAGTGCTAGTCCGGCGGACTATGGCTACACCTTC.

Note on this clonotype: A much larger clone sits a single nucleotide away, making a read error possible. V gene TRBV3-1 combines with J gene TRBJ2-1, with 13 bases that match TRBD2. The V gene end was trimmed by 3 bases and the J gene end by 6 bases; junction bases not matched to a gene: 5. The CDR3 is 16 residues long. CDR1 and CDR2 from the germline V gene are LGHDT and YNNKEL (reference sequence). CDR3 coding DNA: TGTGCCAGCAGCCAGACTAGCGGGGGGTCTTTCAATGAGCAGTTCTTC. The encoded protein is CASSQTSGGSFNEQFF.

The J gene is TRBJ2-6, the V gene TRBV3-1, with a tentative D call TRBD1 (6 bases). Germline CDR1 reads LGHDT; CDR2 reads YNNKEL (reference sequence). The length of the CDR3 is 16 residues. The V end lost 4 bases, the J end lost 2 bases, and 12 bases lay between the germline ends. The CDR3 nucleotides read TGTGCCAGCAGCCCGTACAGGGAACCTGGGGCCAACGTCCTGACTTTC. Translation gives CASSPYREPGANVLTF.

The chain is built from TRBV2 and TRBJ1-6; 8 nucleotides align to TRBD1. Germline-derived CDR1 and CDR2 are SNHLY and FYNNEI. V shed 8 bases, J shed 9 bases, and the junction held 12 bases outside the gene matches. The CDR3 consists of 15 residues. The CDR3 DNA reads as TGTGCCAGCGGACTTTGGACAGGGAAGGGTTCACCCCTCCACTTT. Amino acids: CASGLWTGKGSPLHF.

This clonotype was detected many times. The CDR3 protein is CSARDRSLQGYSGGGEQFF. As DNA, the CDR3 is TGCAGTGCTAGAGATCGGTCTCTTCAGGGCTACAGCGGGGGTGGTGAGCAGTTCTTC. The chain links TRBV20-1 to TRBJ2-1; 8 positions agree with TRBD2. CDR3 length: 19 amino acids. V lost 0 bases and J lost 9; bases outside the gene matches: 22. Germline V lookup: CDR1 DFQATT, CDR2 SNEGSKA (reference sequence).